The rows below give T cell receptor beta chains drawn from one sample of a study of beta chain features in type 1 diabetes. Sequenced by immunoSEQ multiplex PCR; TCRdb stores in-frame clones only, minus some. In the table there are some 410,000 clones, around 13% of which are singletons. The specimen was naive CD4+ T cells from blood. The source is a man younger than 45 in good health. Each CDR3 is given with its conserved first and last residue. The D gene is left open where the match is weak. The size of a clone is reported for some rows only, either as once, few or many, or as a class for expanded clones.

DNA,CDR3,D,V,size,J
TGCAGCGCCTCCGGGGAGCTACAAAATCGAGATACGCAGTATTTT,CSASGELQNRDTQYF,.,TRBV29-1,few,TRBJ2-3
TGTGCCTGGATTGGCGGGAGATGGACGAGCAATGAGCAGTTCTTC,CAWIGGRWTSNEQFF,TRBD2,TRBV30,.,TRBJ2-1
TGTGCCAGCAGCGTTTTTAGCGGGACATCAAATGAGCAGTTCTTC,CASSVFSGTSNEQFF,TRBD2,TRBV9,.,TRBJ2-1
TGTGCCAGCAGCTTCGACAGGGGTGCGCGGGATGGCTACACCTTC,CASSFDRGARDGYTF,TRBD1,TRBV7-2,few,TRBJ1-2
TGCAGCGTCGACAGCACTTCTACGTGGAATGAGCAGTTCTTC,CSVDSTSTWNEQFF,.,TRBV29-1,.,TRBJ2-1
TGCGCCAGCAGCCCACGACGACAGGGGGCGTCGATATTACAAGAGACCCAGTACTTC,CASSPRRQGASILQETQYF,TRBD1,TRBV5-1,.,TRBJ2-5
TGTGCCAGCAGCCCGGGGAAGACTAGCGGGCCAGGAAGAAACACAGATACGCAGTATTTT,CASSPGKTSGPGRNTDTQYF,TRBD2,TRBV7-8,few,TRBJ2-3
TGTGCCAGCAGCGCGGGGGGCAGAACCTATCAGCCCCAGCATTTT,CASSAGGRTYQPQHF,.,TRBV9,.,TRBJ1-5
TGCGCCAGCAGCCAAGATGAAGGCGATGAGCAGTTCTTC,CASSQDEGDEQFF,.,TRBV4-3,few,TRBJ2-1
TGTGCCAGCAGCACCCAGACACGTTACAATGAGCAGTTCTTC,CASSTQTRYNEQFF,.,TRBV7-2,few,TRBJ2-1
TGTGCCAGCAGGGCAGACGCGGGGCTCAAGACAGATACGCAGTATTTT,CASRADAGLKTDTQYF,.,TRBV9,.,TRBJ2-3
TGTGCCAGCACCCTGGCGGCGGCTAGCACAGATACGCAGTATTTT,CASTLAAASTDTQYF,.,TRBV6-1,few,TRBJ2-3
TGTGCCTGGGAGACAGGAGATACGCAGTATTTT,CAWETGDTQYF,.,TRBV30,few,TRBJ2-3
TGTGCCAGCAGCTCCGGTGGCTACCACAATGAGCAGTTCTTC,CASSSGGYHNEQFF,.,TRBV7-3,.,TRBJ2-1
TGTGCCTGGAGTGACTTCAATGAGCAGTTCTTC,CAWSDFNEQFF,.,TRBV30,.,TRBJ2-1
TGTGCCAGCAGTCGTGACAGGACAGCCACAGATACGCAGTATTTT,CASSRDRTATDTQYF,.,TRBV27,few,TRBJ2-3
TGTGCCAGCAGCTTAAACAGGGGGCGATTTGGAGAGACCCAGTACTTC,CASSLNRGRFGETQYF,TRBD1,TRBV7-3,few,TRBJ2-5
TGTGCCAGCAGCCGCGACGTCCTGGGGGACAGGGGGCCTAAGGGCTACACCTTC,CASSRDVLGDRGPKGYTF,TRBD1,TRBV4-2,.,TRBJ1-2
TGTGCCAGCTCACCACTCTCACCCCCACGAAGGGATGGCTACACCTTC,CASSPLSPPRRDGYTF,.,TRBV18,.,TRBJ1-2
TGTGCCAGCAGCTTAGGCGCCAGGTCTAGCACAGATACGCAGTATTTT,CASSLGARSSTDTQYF,.,TRBV7-6,.,TRBJ2-3
TGTGCCTGGAGTTTAAGCTATGGCTACACCTTC,CAWSLSYGYTF,.,TRBV30,few,TRBJ1-2
TGTGCCATCACGGGGACACTTAACTATGGCTACACCTTC,CAITGTLNYGYTF,.,TRBV10-3,.,TRBJ1-2
TGTGCTAGCCGTAGCTCTGGGGCCAACGTCCTGACTTTC,CASRSSGANVLTF,.,TRBV12-5,.,TRBJ2-6
TGTGCCAGCAGCCAGGGGGATACGCAGTATTTT,CASSQGDTQYF,.,TRBV7-9,.,TRBJ2-3
TGCGCCAGCAGCCTAACCGGGACGCCGAACACTGAAGCTTTCTTT,CASSLTGTPNTEAFF,.,TRBV4-3,few,TRBJ1-1
TGTGCCAGCTCACTACTCGTACCGGGATCGAGGCCAGATACGCAGTATTTT,CASSLLVPGSRPDTQYF,.,TRBV18,.,TRBJ2-3
TGTGCCAGCAGCGCCCTTGGGTCCTCTGGAGGCACTGAAGCTTTCTTT,CASSALGSSGGTEAFF,.,TRBV9,once,TRBJ1-1
TGCGCCAGCAGCCAAGGAACAGGGACGTGCACCTTC,CASSQGTGTCTF,.,TRBV4-3,.,TRBJ1-2
TGCAGCGTTACTGTCCAAAGTAGCGGGGTGATATACAATGAGCAGTTCTTC,CSVTVQSSGVIYNEQFF,TRBD2,TRBV29-1,few,TRBJ2-1
TGCAGCGTTGATACTAGCGGGATCGTCAATGAGCAGTTCTTC,CSVDTSGIVNEQFF,TRBD2,TRBV29-1,few,TRBJ2-1
TGTGCCTGGAGTGGGGACAGGGGTGACTATGGCTACACCTTC,CAWSGDRGDYGYTF,TRBD1,TRBV30,.,TRBJ1-2
TGTGCCAGGCCCACAGGCGACTATGGCTACACCTTC,CARPTGDYGYTF,.,TRBV2,once,TRBJ1-2
TGTGCCAGCAGCCCTGGGACACCCGGGGCCCAGTACTTC,CASSPGTPGAQYF,.,TRBV7-9,.,TRBJ2-5
TGCGCCAGCAGCTCCGGGACAGGGGCCGGGGAGCTGTTTTTT,CASSSGTGAGELFF,TRBD1,TRBV5-1,few,TRBJ2-2
TGTGCCAGCAGCCAAGTACGGGGACTAACTAGCACAGATACGCAGTATTTT,CASSQVRGLTSTDTQYF,TRBD2,TRBV14,few,TRBJ2-3
TGCGCCAGCAGCCAAGAAATGTGGGGGAGGGCGTCACCCCTCCACTTT,CASSQEMWGRASPLHF,.,TRBV4-1,.,TRBJ1-6
TGCGCCAGCAGATTTAGACTAGCGGGAGGCACAGATACGCAGTATTTT,CASRFRLAGGTDTQYF,TRBD2,TRBV5-1,.,TRBJ2-3
TGTGCCAGCAGTCCCTCCGGGGTGTACACTGAAGCTTTCTTT,CASSPSGVYTEAFF,.,TRBV27,few,TRBJ1-1
TGCAGCGTTTCCGGCTATGGCTACACCTTC,CSVSGYGYTF,.,TRBV29-1,.,TRBJ1-2
TGTGCCAGCCGAAACAGGGTACGCGGGGCCAACGTCCTGACTTTC,CASRNRVRGANVLTF,.,TRBV19,.,TRBJ2-6
TGTGCCAGCAGCTTAGGGGCGAGGTTAGCCAAAAACATTCAGTACTTC,CASSLGARLAKNIQYF,.,TRBV7-6,few,TRBJ2-4
TGTGCCAGCAGCTTTGCGCGGGAAACAGATACGCAGTATTTT,CASSFARETDTQYF,.,TRBV7-2,.,TRBJ2-3
TGTGCCAGTTCTGCTACAGGGGTGGGTAATGAAAAACTGTTTTTT,CASSATGVGNEKLFF,.,TRBV21-1,.,TRBJ1-4
TGTGCCAGCAGCTTTAATTTGAACCAGCCCCAGCATTTT,CASSFNLNQPQHF,.,TRBV7-2,.,TRBJ1-5
TGTGCCAGCAGCCTCGACAGGGACTATGGCTACACCTTC,CASSLDRDYGYTF,TRBD1,TRBV6-5,.,TRBJ1-2
TGTGCCAGCAGCCCCCGTCAGGAGGGAAGTCGCACCGGGGAGCTGTTTTTT,CASSPRQEGSRTGELFF,.,TRBV5-4,.,TRBJ2-2
TGTGCCAGTACCCTGGGGGGGATCTACAATGAGCAGTTCTTC,CASTLGGIYNEQFF,TRBD2,TRBV19,few,TRBJ2-1
TGCGCCAGCAGCTTCCGGGCCCCGGGGAATGAGCAGTTCTTC,CASSFRAPGNEQFF,.,TRBV5-1,.,TRBJ2-1
TGTGCCAGCAGCTTACATAGACAGGGCACCCAGCCCCAGCATTTT,CASSLHRQGTQPQHF,TRBD1,TRBV7-2,few,TRBJ1-5
.,CASSNVGQGAEKLFF,.,TRBV21-1,.,TRBJ1-4
TGTGCCAGCAGTTCCCGGACAGGGACCTACGAGCAGTACTTC,CASSSRTGTYEQYF,TRBD1,TRBV7-9,few,TRBJ2-7